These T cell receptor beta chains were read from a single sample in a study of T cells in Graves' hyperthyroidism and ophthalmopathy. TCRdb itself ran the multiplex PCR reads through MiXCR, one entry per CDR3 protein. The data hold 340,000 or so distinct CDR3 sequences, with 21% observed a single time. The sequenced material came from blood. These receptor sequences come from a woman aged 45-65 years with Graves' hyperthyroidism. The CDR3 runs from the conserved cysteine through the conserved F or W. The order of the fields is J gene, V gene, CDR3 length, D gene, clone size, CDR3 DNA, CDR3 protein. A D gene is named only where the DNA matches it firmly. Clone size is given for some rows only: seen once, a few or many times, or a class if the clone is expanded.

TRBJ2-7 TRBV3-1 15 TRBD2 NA TGTGCCAGCAGCCTTGGACTAGCCTCTGTGGGGGAGCAGTACTTC CASSLGLASVGEQYF
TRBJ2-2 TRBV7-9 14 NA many TGTGCCAGCAGCTTGTTCGAGGAAACCGGGGAGCTGTTTTTT CASSLFEETGELFF
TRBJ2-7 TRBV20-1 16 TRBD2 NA TGCAGTGCCTCCGGGACTAGCGGGAGAGAAAGCTACGAGCAGTACTTC CSASGTSGRESYEQYF
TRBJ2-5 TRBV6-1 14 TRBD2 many TGTGCCAGCAGGGGACTAGCTTTGGGGGAGACCCAGTACTTC CASRGLALGETQYF
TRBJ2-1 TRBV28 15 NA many TGTGCCAGCAGTTTGCTTCTGGGGGGCGGCAATGAGCAGTTCTTC CASSLLLGGGNEQFF
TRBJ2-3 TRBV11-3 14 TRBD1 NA TGTGCCAGCAGCCCGCAGACAGGGGGGGATACGCAGTATTTT CASSPQTGGDTQYF
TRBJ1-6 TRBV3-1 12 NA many TGTGCCAGCAGGGTGAGGGACTCACCCCTCCACTTT CASRVRDSPLHF
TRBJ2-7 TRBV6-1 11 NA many TGTGCCAGCAGTGGGGTCTCCGAGCAGTACTTC CASSGVSEQYF
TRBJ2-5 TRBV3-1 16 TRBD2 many TGTGCCAGCAGCCTCAGACTAGCGGGGACACAAGAGACCCAGTACTTC CASSLRLAGTQETQYF
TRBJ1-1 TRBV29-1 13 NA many TGCAGCGTTGTAGGTTTCGGGTACGCTGAAGCTTTCTTT CSVVGFGYAEAFF
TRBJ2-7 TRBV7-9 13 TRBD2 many TGTGCCAGCAGCTTAGCTAGCGGGAGCGAGCAGTACTTC CASSLASGSEQYF
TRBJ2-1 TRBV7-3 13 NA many TGTGCCAGCAGCTTATCGGGTTCCAATGAGCAGTTCTTC CASSLSGSNEQFF
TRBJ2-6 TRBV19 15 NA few TGTGCCAGTAGACGAAGCAGCTCTGGGGCCAACGTCCTGACTTTC CASRRSSSGANVLTF
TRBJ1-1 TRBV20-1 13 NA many TGCAGTGCCAACCCCCGACAGAACACTGAAGCTTTCTTT CSANPRQNTEAFF
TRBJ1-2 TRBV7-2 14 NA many TGTGCCAGCAGCGACCCCGGAGGGGACTATGGCTACACCTTC CASSDPGGDYGYTF
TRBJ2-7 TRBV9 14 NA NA TGTGCCAGCAGCACCCAGCTAATATCGTACGAGCAGTACTTC CASSTQLISYEQYF
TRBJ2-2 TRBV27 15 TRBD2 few TGTGCCAGCAGTTTAGGGACTAGCGCATCCGGGGAGCTGTTTTTT CASSLGTSASGELFF
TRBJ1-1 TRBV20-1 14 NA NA TGCAGTGCTCCGACGGTGGGGGGCGTCCCTGAAGCTTTCTTT CSAPTVGGVPEAFF
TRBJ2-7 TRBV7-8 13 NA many TGTGCCAGTCAAGGGGGGGGGTCCTACGAGCAGTACTTC CASQGGGSYEQYF
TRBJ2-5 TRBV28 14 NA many TGTGCCAGCAGGACTAACAGGGTACAAGAGACCCAGTACTTC CASRTNRVQETQYF
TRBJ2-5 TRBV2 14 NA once TGTGCCAGCAGCCCGGGAGAGTACCAAGAGACCCAGTACTTC CASSPGEYQETQYF
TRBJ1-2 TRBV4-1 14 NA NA TGCGCCAGCAGCCAAGGGGTGGGGCAGCGAGCCTACACCTTC CASSQGVGQRAYTF
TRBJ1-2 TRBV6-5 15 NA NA TGTGCCAGCAGTTACTCTGGGACACCGACCTATGGCTACACCTTC CASSYSGTPTYGYTF
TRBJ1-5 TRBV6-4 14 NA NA TGTGCCAGCAGTGACAGGGAAGGCAATCAGCCCCAGCATTTT CASSDREGNQPQHF
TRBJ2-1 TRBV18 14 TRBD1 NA TGTGCCAGCTCACCGACAGGGGGACACAATGAGCAGTTCTTC CASSPTGGHNEQFF
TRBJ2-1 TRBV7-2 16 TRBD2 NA TGTGCCAGCAGCGTCACTAGCGGGGCTACCTACAATGAGCAGTTCTTC CASSVTSGATYNEQFF
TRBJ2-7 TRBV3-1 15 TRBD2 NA TGTGCCAGCAGCCCCAGACTAGCGGGGACCTACGAGCAGTACTTC CASSPRLAGTYEQYF
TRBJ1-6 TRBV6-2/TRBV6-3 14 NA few TGTGCCAGCAGGTGGCAAATAGGGGGATCACCCCTCCACTTT CASRWQIGGSPLHF
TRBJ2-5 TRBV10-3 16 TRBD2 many TGTGCCATCAGTGCTGCGACTAGCGGAGACCAAGAGACCCAGTACTTC CAISAATSGDQETQYF
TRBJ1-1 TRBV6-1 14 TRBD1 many TGTGCCAGCAGTTATGTCAGGGGGCGCGGTGAAGCTTTCTTT CASSYVRGRGEAFF
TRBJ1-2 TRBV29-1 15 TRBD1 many TGCAGCGTTGACCTACGACAGGGGAGAAACTATGGCTACACCTTC CSVDLRQGRNYGYTF
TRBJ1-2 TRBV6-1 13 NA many TGTGCCAGCAGTGGAACGAGCCGGGGAGGCTACACCTTC CASSGTSRGGYTF
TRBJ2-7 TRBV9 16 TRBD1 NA TGTGCCAGCAGCGAGACGGGACAGAATTTAATCGACGAGCAGTACTTC CASSETGQNLIDEQYF